Listed below are T cell receptor beta chains from one sample, sequenced in a study of glioma-infiltrating T cells after dendritic cell vaccination. Sequencing was performed with immunoSEQ multiplex PCR; in TCRdb, only in-frame clones are kept and a portion is missing. The sample comprises some 91,000 clones, roughly 77% of which are singletons, and 2.1% rests with the top ten. Sample: blood, taken after dendritic cell vaccination. Receptors were obtained from a human donor with glioblastoma. The CDR3 runs from the conserved cysteine through the conserved F or W. Fields, in order: CDR3 protein, V gene, J gene.

CDR3: CASSAIAGGSDTQYF
V: TRBV2
J: TRBJ2-3

CDR3: CASSLTPGVAGNTIYF
V: TRBV19
J: TRBJ1-3

CDR3: CASSDRRAYNEQFF
V: TRBV6-5
J: TRBJ2-1

CDR3: CASSRLAGEAGELFF
V: TRBV5-1
J: TRBJ2-2

CDR3: CASSLVGQLLYGYTF
V: TRBV11-2
J: TRBJ1-2

CDR3: CASSQVTSGLQEQYF
V: TRBV4-2
J: TRBJ2-7

CDR3: CASRATGSGNTIYF
V: TRBV7-2
J: TRBJ1-3

CDR3: CASSDRDNSPLHF
V: TRBV6-1
J: TRBJ1-6

CDR3: CASSFNRGAPEEQYF
V: TRBV2
J: TRBJ2-7

CDR3: CASSGQAMNTEAFF
V: TRBV2
J: TRBJ1-1

CDR3: CASSIGQGRPTEAFF
V: TRBV11-3
J: TRBJ1-1

CDR3: CASSARTSGQETQYF
V: TRBV11-2
J: TRBJ2-5

CDR3: CASSLLGGPYTGELFF
V: TRBV5-4
J: TRBJ2-2

CDR3: CASQGLGGETQYF
V: TRBV2
J: TRBJ2-5

CDR3: CASSPGQGISYEQYF
V: TRBV18
J: TRBJ2-7

CDR3: CATREGNQPQHF
V: TRBV15
J: TRBJ1-5

CDR3: CASSLQGQSYGNTIYF
V: TRBV5-1
J: TRBJ1-3

CDR3: CASRTPGQGTGNNYGYTF
V: TRBV2
J: TRBJ1-2

CDR3: CASSPTSGIYNEQFF
V: TRBV5-4
J: TRBJ2-1

CDR3: CASSGVGQETQYF
V: TRBV2
J: TRBJ2-5

CDR3: CASSSGEGPGGEQFF
V: TRBV9
J: TRBJ2-1

CDR3: CARSFGPHYYRTGSYEQYF
V: TRBV5-3
J: TRBJ2-7

CDR3: CASSTIRGEYRGEQYF
V: TRBV7-9
J: TRBJ2-7

CDR3: CASSDRASSRELFF
V: TRBV2
J: TRBJ2-2

CDR3: CASSQPGQQQETQYF
V: TRBV28
J: TRBJ2-5

CDR3: CAISESSQWLAGGNTIYF
V: TRBV10-3
J: TRBJ1-3

CDR3: CASSKGQGLSSYNEQFF
V: TRBV19
J: TRBJ2-1

CDR3: CASRQTGSGNTIYF
V: TRBV6-1
J: TRBJ1-3

CDR3: CSAGQGAGYEQYF
V: TRBV29-1
J: TRBJ2-7

CDR3: CASSVEIGPANEQFF
V: TRBV6-4
J: TRBJ2-1

CDR3: CAWSVRQNTEAFF
V: TRBV30
J: TRBJ1-1

CDR3: CASLDRVPGELFF
V: TRBV6-5
J: TRBJ2-2

CDR3: CASTQGQTAQTGELFF
V: TRBV27
J: TRBJ2-2

CDR3: CASSQGLPSYNEQFF
V: TRBV2
J: TRBJ2-1

CDR3: CASSLGQANEAFF
V: TRBV4-1
J: TRBJ1-1

CDR3: CASGDRYEQYF
V: TRBV28
J: .

CDR3: CASSESGGISYEQYF
V: TRBV2
J: TRBJ2-7

CDR3: CASSKGGARYEQYF
V: TRBV5-5
J: TRBJ2-7

CDR3: CASSTHLGQIRYQETQYF
V: TRBV11-2
J: TRBJ2-5

CDR3: CAGPNRTYNEQFF
V: TRBV7-2
J: TRBJ2-1

CDR3: CSVGGGSWEKLFF
V: TRBV29-1
J: TRBJ1-4

CDR3: CAISESGTGLNQPQHF
V: TRBV10-3
J: TRBJ1-5

CDR3: CASSLGSVQETQYF
V: TRBV5-6
J: TRBJ2-5

CDR3: CASSTGYGIYEQYF
V: TRBV6-1
J: .

CDR3: CASSLAGSRGERSQYF
V: TRBV5-1
J: TRBJ2-5

CDR3: CATSREGARPEQFF
V: TRBV15
J: TRBJ2-1

CDR3: CASSLGSGITDTQYF
V: TRBV5-1
J: TRBJ2-3

CDR3: CASSFTGNSGNTIYF
V: TRBV5-1
J: TRBJ1-3

CDR3: CATTKRGGATSDEQFF
V: TRBV15
J: TRBJ2-1

CDR3: CASSMGDYSNQPQHF
V: TRBV19
J: TRBJ1-5

CDR3: CASSLDLAGGPETQYF
V: TRBV5-8
J: TRBJ2-5